A selection of T cell receptor beta chains follows, all from one sample in a study of blood T cell repertoires in COVID-19. This table comes from immunoSEQ multiplex PCR, and its TCRdb copy is limited to in-frame clones, with some not included. The sample yields approximately 110,000 clones, about 87% seen once. The sample consisted of peripheral blood. The source is a woman in her 50s with acute or convalescent COVID-19. Both conserved end residues are part of each CDR3. D genes are given only for firm matches. The listing skips clone size in some rows; elsewhere it reads once, few, many or a size class.

>TRBV19|once|TRBJ1-3|.
TGTGCCAGTAGCTCGACAGGAAACACCATATATTTT
CASSSTGNTIYF
>TRBV7-2|.|TRBJ1-3|.
TGTGCCAGCAGCTTAGGACAGGGAAACACCATATATTTT
CASSLGQGNTIYF
>TRBV7-6|.|TRBJ1-5|.
TGTGCCAGCAGCAAACAGGGTAGCAATCAGCCCCAGCATTTT
CASSKQGSNQPQHF
>TRBV27|.|TRBJ2-7|.
TGTGCCAGCAGTTTGAATCGGGTCCACGAGCAGTACTTC
CASSLNRVHEQYF
>TRBV7-9|.|TRBJ2-1|TRBD2
TGTGCCAGCAGCACCAGACTAGCGGGTACCAAGGGCTATGAGCAGTTCTTC
CASSTRLAGTKGYEQFF
>TRBV7-2|.|TRBJ2-7|.
TGTGCCAGCAGCTTGGTCAAAGAGTACGAGCAGTACTTC
CASSLVKEYEQYF
>TRBV7-6|.|TRBJ2-1|.
TGTGCCAGCAGCCCCCCCACCTACAATGAGCAGTTCTTC
CASSPPTYNEQFF
>TRBV7-9|.|TRBJ2-1|.
TGTGCCGCCCAGACAGGTCAAGGAGGCGATGAGCAGTTCTTC
CAAQTGQGGDEQFF
>TRBV5-1|.|TRBJ2-5|.
TGCGCCAGCAGCCCTGGGTCAGGGGTAGAGACCCAGTACTTC
CASSPGSGVETQYF
>TRBV15|.|TRBJ1-3|.
TGTGCCACCAGCGACAGAACGAGCTCTGGAAACACCATATATTTT
CATSDRTSSGNTIYF
>TRBV12-3/TRBV12-4|once|TRBJ2-1|TRBD2
TGTGCCAGCAATTCGGGACTAGGAAATGAGCAGTTCTTC
CASNSGLGNEQFF
>TRBV5-8|.|TRBJ2-3|.
TGTGCCAGCAGCTTGGCTGACGGAGGGGTTGTAGGCACAGATACGCAGTATTTT
CASSLADGGVVGTDTQYF
>TRBV6-1|.|TRBJ2-7|TRBD2
TGTGCCAGCAGTGAAGTTACAAGCGGGAGATTGGCCTACGAGCAGTACTTC
CASSEVTSGRLAYEQYF
>TRBV4-3|.|TRBJ2-7|.
TGCGCCAGCAGCCAAGTGGTTGACCATAGCGCCTACTCCTACGAGCAGTACTTC
CASSQVVDHSAYSYEQYF
>TRBV6-6|.|TRBJ2-7|TRBD2
TGTGCCAGCAGTATTAGCGGGGACTCCTACGAGCAGTACTTC
CASSISGDSYEQYF
>TRBV9|.|TRBJ1-3|.
TGTGCCAGCAGCGCCGAACCAGGGTTCTCTGGAAACACCATATATTTT
CASSAEPGFSGNTIYF
>TRBV28|.|TRBJ2-7|.
TGTGCCAGCACCCCCCAGTGGGCGTACTCCTACGAGCAGTACTTC
CASTPQWAYSYEQYF
>TRBV7-9|.|TRBJ2-5|TRBD1
TGTGCCAGCAGCTTACGAGGACAGGAAGAGACCCAGTACTTC
CASSLRGQEETQYF
>TRBV18|.|TRBJ1-3|.
TGTGCCAGCTCATCCGACTCCTTCTCTGGAAACACCATATATTTT
CASSSDSFSGNTIYF
>TRBV28|.|TRBJ1-5|.
TGTGCCAGCAGCCTATGGTCGGGACACCGCAATCAGCCCCAGCATTTT
CASSLWSGHRNQPQHF
>TRBV2|few|TRBJ1-5|TRBD1
TGTGCCAGCAGTGACGCGACAGGGGTGCGTCAGCCCCAGCATTTT
CASSDATGVRQPQHF
>TRBV30|.|TRBJ1-2|.
TGTGCCTGGACCTCAGACGGGGACTATGGCTACACCTTC
CAWTSDGDYGYTF
>TRBV30|.|TRBJ2-1|.
TGTGCCTGGAGTCGCGGACTTCTCAATGAGCAGTTCTTC
CAWSRGLLNEQFF
>TRBV20-1|.|TRBJ2-3|TRBD2
TGCAGTGCTAGTACGTCTAGCGGCCTTGGGGCAGATACGCAGTATTTT
CSASTSSGLGADTQYF
>TRBV12-3/TRBV12-4|.|TRBJ2-1|.
TGTGCCAGCGCCTCAGCGTATGAGCAGTTCTTC
CASASAYEQFF
>TRBV5-5|.|TRBJ1-6|.
TGTGCCAGCAGCTTGGATCCAGACTATAATTCACCCCTCCACTTT
CASSLDPDYNSPLHF